This T cell receptor (beta chain) was recovered during a study of blood T cell repertoires in COVID-19. Study-wide context: PBMCs, B-cell-depleted T cells, or T cells were the source of the cDNA or gDNA that made up the material.

Per the original methods: Reference gene primer amplification in the assay estimated nucleated cell counts. The method was immunoSEQ multiplex PCR; TCRdb's version includes in-frame clones alone and lacks a portion of them. Clone size and V and J calls were adopted from that table, with D and trimming inferred from the DNA. The sample holds about 150,000 clones, more than 65% seen once. CDR1 GTSNPN and CDR2 SVGIG come from the germline V gene (reference sequence). With V trimmed by 3 bases and J by 4 bases, 8 bases remained unmatched. The CDR3 runs 14 residues. This clone was seen only a few times. The V and J genes are TRBV30 and TRBJ1-1, with 7 bases identical to TRBD1. The specimen was peripheral blood. The sequence was obtained from an elderly woman with acute or convalescent COVID-19. The CDR3 is CAWSLNWDSTEAFF. The CDR3 nucleotides are TGTGCCTGGAGCCTCAACTGGGACAGCACTGAAGCTTTCTTT.